A single sample gave rise to the 19 T cell receptor beta chains below, sequenced in a study of T cell repertoires in cytomegalovirus infection. Each CDR3 protein gets one entry after TCRdb re-called the reads with MiXCR. The profile covers tens of thousands of distinct CDR3 sequences, with 20% to 25% appearing a single time and about 63% taken by the ten largest. Antigen specificity for these receptors is unknown. The sequencing here drew on CD8+ T cells from cultured PBMCs, taken from culture after CMV antigen stimulation. The receptors shown here come from a human donor in good health (CMV status not recorded). Some clones in this sample may be carry-over from other donors' samples.

This clonotype turned up a few times. This sequence joins TRBV15 and TRBJ2-7; 7 bases are a match to TRBD1. This CDR3 has 15 amino acids. The junction had 10 bases not matched to a gene; V was cut back by 5 bases and J by 3 bases. Germline CDR1 is LNHNV and CDR2 is YYDKDF (reference sequence). The CDR3 DNA sequence: TGTGCCACCAGCTACGGGACAGTACGGGGCTACGAGCAGTACTTC. This translates into CATSYGTVRGYEQYF.

This clonotype came up many times. The J gene is TRBJ2-5, the V gene TRBV7-9; D possibly corresponds to TRBD1 (6 bases). V lost 5 bases, J lost 3 bases, and 19 bases lay in between. The length of the CDR3 is 16 residues. Germline CDR1 SEHNR, CDR2 FQNEAQ (reference sequence). The CDR3 spells CASSPVRGYDKETQYF. DNA of the CDR3: TGTGCCAGCAGCCCTGTGAGGGGGTATGACAAAGAGACCCAGTACTTC.

This clonotype turned up a few times. The genes are TRBV7-2 and TRBJ1-5; D perhaps matches TRBD1 (5 bases). Per germline, CDR1 SGHTA and CDR2 FQGNSA. V shed 4 bases and J shed 4 bases, with 11 bases lying between them. The length of the CDR3 is 14 residues. The CDR3 sequence is CASSWGVLNQPQHF. The CDR3 DNA follows: TGTGCCAGCAGCTGGGGGGTCCTAAATCAGCCCCAGCATTTT.

The gene calls are TRBV4-3 and TRBJ2-1; either TRBD1 or TRBD2 may supply D (5 bases each). The CDR3 consists of 13 residues. V dropped 0 bases and J dropped 7 bases, with 7 bases sitting between them. In germline, CDR1 is LGHNA, CDR2 YSLEER. In nucleotides, the CDR3 is TGCGCCAGCAGCCAAGATGAGGGGAATGAGCAGTTCTTC. Encoded protein: CASSQDEGNEQFF.

V usage is TRBV6-6 and J usage is TRBJ1-5, with a tentative D call TRBD1 (6 bases). Germline loops: CDR1 MNHNY, CDR2 SVGAGI (reference sequence). The V end lost 8 bases, the J end lost 1 base, and 12 bases lay between the germline ends. The CDR3 totals 14 residues. The chain's CDR3 is CASERDISNQPQHF. DNA of the CDR3: TGTGCCAGCGAGCGGGACATAAGCAATCAGCCCCAGCATTTT.

This clonotype was seen a handful of times. The rearrangement links TRBV7-9 to TRBJ2-2; no clear D. Between the trimmed V and J ends, which lost 5 bases and 6 bases, there was a span of 7 bases. Looked up from germline, CDR1 is SEHNR and CDR2 is FQNEAQ (reference sequence). This CDR3 has 12 residues. The CDR3 reads CASSDGPGELFF. The CDR3 nucleotides read TGTGCCAGCAGCGACGGGCCCGGGGAGCTGTTTTTT.

There are a few counts of this clonotype. The genes are TRBV9 and TRBJ2-3; TRBD2 matches 7 bases. The CDR3 extends over 15 amino acids. J gave up 0 bases and V 0 bases, and 1 base lay outside the gene matches. CDR1 and CDR2 (germline): SGDLS, YYNGEE. CDR3 in DNA: TGTGCCAGCAGCGTAGGGGGAGGGAGCACAGATACGCAGTATTTT. Protein product: CASSVGGGSTDTQYF.

This clonotype was detected a few times. The chain combines TRBV25-1 with TRBJ2-7, with D hard to call. V was shortened by 1 base and J by 0 bases, with 19 bases between the two germline ends. CDR1 is MGHDK, CDR2 SYGVNS, per germline. The CDR3 covers 18 residues. CDR3 nucleotides: TGTGCCAGCAGTGAATCATCTTATAACAGTTACAGCTCCTACGAGCAGTACTTC. It is translated as CASSESSYNSYSSYEQYF.

The chain employs TRBV6-6 and TRBJ1-4; no clear D gene. The V end was cut by 5 bases, the J end by 3 bases, with 7 bases between. From germline, CDR1 is MNHNY and CDR2 SVGAGI (reference sequence). This CDR3 contains 13 residues. The CDR3 coding sequence is TGTGCCAGCAGTGTAGTCCCTAATGAAAAACTGTTTTTT. Its translation: CASSVVPNEKLFF.

V gene TRBV7-9 combines with J gene TRBJ2-3; TRBD1 or TRBD2 may be the D gene (6 bases each). Per germline, CDR1 SEHNR and CDR2 FQNEAQ (reference sequence). V shed 7 bases and J shed 14 bases, with 19 bases lying between them. The CDR3 length is 12 residues. The CDR3 nucleotides read TGTGCCAGCACCAAAGAGGGGGGCCAACCGTATTTT. Protein: CASTKEGGQPYF.

This clonotype was detected only a few times. This CDR3 is CASSLAVTAEGTEAFF. The CDR3 coding sequence is TGTGCCAGCAGCTTAGCCGTGACAGCGGAGGGCACTGAAGCTTTCTTT. This chain connects TRBV7-6 to TRBJ1-1, with TRBD1 as a possible D gene (5 bases). Per germline, CDR1 SGHVS and CDR2 FNYEAQ. The CDR3 has 16 amino acids. V gave up 0 bases and J gave up 4 bases, with 15 bases separating them.

This clonotype was found a few times. V and J are TRBV9 and TRBJ1-1; possible D gene TRBD1, 5 bases. This CDR3 contains 15 residues. V was shortened by 3 bases and J by 2 bases, with 14 bases between the two germline ends. Germline CDR1 is SGDLS and CDR2 is YYNGEE. The CDR3 sequence is CASSDGDRSNTEAFF. The CDR3 bases are TGTGCCAGCAGCGACGGAGACAGAAGCAACACTGAAGCTTTCTTT.

V is TRBV10-3 and J is TRBJ2-7; D might be TRBD1 (6 bases). Germline V CDR1 and CDR2: ENHRY, SYGVKD. The CDR3 contains 13 residues. V lost 6 bases, J lost 3 bases, and 12 bases lay in between. CDR3 nucleotides: TGTGCCATCAGGGTGCAGGGGAACTACGAGCAGTACTTC. It specifies CAIRVQGNYEQYF.

This clonotype was detected only once. The rearrangement links TRBV4-2 to TRBJ2-1; D is perhaps TRBD1 (5 bases). The CDR3 has 12 amino acids. V was pared by 0 bases and J by 16 bases, with 13 bases between. CDR1 LGHNA and CDR2 YNFKEQ come from the germline V gene. The CDR3 bases are TGTGCCAGCAGCCAAGACACAGGTCAGAGCTTCTTC. This encodes CASSQDTGQSFF.

The V gene is TRBV7-9, the J gene TRBJ1-5; weak D call: TRBD1 (5 bases). CDR1 is SEHNR and CDR2 is FQNEAQ in the germline V gene (reference sequence). This CDR3 is built from 14 residues. The V and J ends lost 1 base and 6 bases respectively, with 10 bases between them. CDR3 coding DNA: TGTGCCAGCAGCTTAGGAGGGGAGGGTCAGCCCCAGCATTTT. Protein product: CASSLGGEGQPQHF.

The chain employs TRBV15 and TRBJ2-1; possible D gene TRBD1, 6 bases. Looked up from germline, CDR1 is LNHNV and CDR2 is YYDKDF (reference sequence). V lost 4 bases to trimming and J lost 0 bases, with 10 bases between them. This CDR3 spans 15 amino acids. CDR3 DNA sequence: TGTGCCACCAGCAAAGGGACACCCTCCTACAATGAGCAGTTCTTC. Encoded protein: CATSKGTPSYNEQFF.

This clonotype was counted between two and nine times. CDR3 region: CASSEVRTKDTEAFF. CDR3 nucleotide sequence: TGTGCCAGCAGTGAAGTTCGGACAAAGGACACTGAAGCTTTCTTT. The chain links TRBV6-1 to TRBJ1-1, with D maybe TRBD1 (5 bases). Per germline, CDR1 MNHNS and CDR2 SASEGT. This CDR3 contains 15 residues. Trimming stripped 1 base from V and 3 bases from J, with 12 bases between.

The genes are TRBV20-1 and TRBJ2-2, with 8 bases matching TRBD1. Germline CDR1 is DFQATT and CDR2 is SNEGSKA (reference sequence). With V trimmed by 5 bases and J by 4 bases, 3 bases remained unmatched. CDR3 length: 13 residues. CDR3 DNA: TGCAGTGCTGATACAGGGGGCACCGGGGAGCTGTTTTTT. Protein: CSADTGGTGELFF.

This clonotype was counted many times. The gene calls are TRBV7-2 and TRBJ1-2, with 8 bases aligning to TRBD1. V gave up 4 bases and J gave up 5 bases; unmatched junction bases: 6. There are 14 residues in the CDR3. Per germline, CDR1 SGHTA and CDR2 FQGNSA. This CDR3 reads CASSSRTGPYGYTF. CDR3 coding DNA: TGTGCCAGCAGCTCCCGGACAGGGCCATATGGCTACACCTTC. Combining the CDR3 with reference TRBV7-2 and TRBJ1-2 gives the whole variable domain GAGVSQSPSNKVTEKGKDVELRCDPISGHTALYWYRQSLGQGLEFLIYFQGNSAPDKSGLPSDRFSAERTGGSVSTLTIQRTQQEDSAVYLCASSSRTGPYGYTFGSGTRLTVV.